Described below is a single TCR beta chain sequence and its context. This sample stems from a study of blood T cell repertoires in COVID-19. CDR3 length: 16 residues. Germline lookup yields CDR1 SGHNT and CDR2 YENEEA. Trimming pared 3 bases from V and 4 bases from J, leaving 15 bases between. The method was immunoSEQ multiplex PCR; TCRdb's version includes in-frame clones alone and lacks a portion of them. The sample holds approximately 300,000 clones, about nine tenths seen once. This chain connects TRBV11-3 to TRBJ2-2; possible D gene TRBD2, 6 bases. The source is a man between 18 and 29 years old with active or convalescent COVID-19. The source material was peripheral blood. The CDR3 loop reads CASSLRVTAGTGELFF. The DNA for the CDR3 is TGTGCCAGCAGCTTGCGGGTCACAGCGGGCACCGGGGAGCTGTTTTTT.